Below, one TCR beta chain is given with its context. The data stem from a study of shared clonotypes between healthy human individuals. The assay was immunoSEQ multiplex PCR, and TCRdb's table has in-frame clones only and misses some. Of about 330,000 clones in the sample, roughly 70% are singletons; the top ten hold 10%. Sequences were obtained from memory CD4+ T cells sorted from blood. As for subset: CD45RA-negative fraction. The TCR originated in a young man in good health.

This CDR3 is CATRVAADSNQPQHF. Written as DNA, the CDR3 is TGTGCCACCCGCGTCGCTGCAGATAGCAATCAGCCCCAGCATTTT. The chain combines TRBV15 with TRBJ1-5; the D is unclear. This CDR3 spans 15 amino acids. Germline V gene data show CDR1 as LNHNV and CDR2 as YYDKDF (reference sequence). V was pared by 8 bases and J by 0 bases, with 14 bases between.